The 15 T cell receptor beta chains presented below share a single source sample, sequenced in a study of T-cell memory formation after mild COVID-19. TCRdb re-called the 5' RACE reads through MiXCR, storing one row per CDR3 protein. The profile covers about 210,000 distinct CDR3 sequences, with under 12% appearing a single time and roughly 3.2% taken by the ten largest. Material for sequencing was PBMCs or a T cell subset sorted from them (not recorded which). Receptor source: a man between 18 and 35 years old who had mild COVID-19 (a few samples of this study predate the infection). Cell type and time point are not known.

The chain recombines TRBV5-1 with TRBJ2-7; the match to TRBD1 covers 7 bases. The trim removed 5 bases at V and 5 bases at J, leaving 13 bases unmatched. Germline assignment: CDR1 SGHRS and CDR2 YFSETQ. The CDR3 has 15 residues. Here the CDR3 reads CASRSPGTVNDEQYF. The CDR3, as DNA: TGCGCCAGCAGAAGTCCCGGGACAGTAAACGACGAGCAGTACTTC. The entire variable domain, with the rest obtained from reference TRBV5-1 and TRBJ2-7, is as follows: KAGVTQTPRYLIKTRGQQVTLSCSPISGHRSVSWYQQTPGQGLQFLFEYFSETQRNKGNFPGRFSGRQFSNSRSEMNVSTLELGDSALYLCASRSPGTVNDEQYFGPGTRLTVT.

V gene TRBV7-9 combines with J gene TRBJ2-4; D gene unclear. V was trimmed by 2 bases and J by 7 bases, leaving 3 bases between them. Germline V CDR1 and CDR2: SEHNR, FQNEAQ (reference sequence). The CDR3 is 11 amino acids. CDR3 DNA sequence: TGTGCCAGCAGCTTATTCAACATTCAGTACTTC. Protein: CASSLFNIQYF.

J is TRBJ2-5 and V is TRBV4-2; 9 positions agree with TRBD2. CDR3 length equals 18 residues. The V segment lost 0 bases and the J segment 2 bases; nucleotides outside the gene matches: 10. CDR1 and CDR2 from the germline V gene are LGHNA and YNFKEQ. The CDR3 spells CASSQDRGREGRQETQYF. CDR3 in DNA: TGTGCCAGCAGCCAAGATCGTGGGCGGGAGGGCCGACAAGAGACCCAGTACTTC.

The V and J genes are TRBV7-8 and TRBJ1-2, with 8 positions matching TRBD1. The CDR3 covers 16 residues. V shed 4 bases and J 7 bases; nucleotides not matched to a gene: 14. Germline V gene data show CDR1 as SGHVS and CDR2 as FQNEAQ. The CDR3 is CASSSGGGQGVGGYTF. The CDR3 DNA follows: TGTGCCAGCAGCTCGGGTGGAGGACAGGGAGTAGGTGGCTACACCTTC.

On this clonotype itself: A much more abundant neighbour one base away suggests this may be a read error. The chain carries TRBV7-9 and TRBJ2-7, with 7 bases fitting TRBD1. Germline lookup yields CDR1 SEHNR and CDR2 FQNEAQ (reference sequence). The CDR3 contains 12 residues. The CDR3 DNA reads as TGTGCCAGCAGCTCGACAGGGTACGGGCAGTACTTC. Protein product: CASSSTGYGQYF.

This clonotype was picked up a small number of times. J is TRBJ2-7 and V is TRBV18; D possibly corresponds to TRBD1 (6 bases). The germline V gene encodes CDR1 KGHSH and CDR2 LQKENI. The CDR3 has 13 amino acids. V gave up 5 bases and J gave up 3 bases, with 11 bases separating them. CDR3 in amino acids: CASSNGQNYEQYF. CDR3 in DNA: TGTGCCAGCTCAAACGGACAGAACTACGAGCAGTACTTC.

The sample holds a few counts of this clonotype. The chain recombines TRBV6-5 with TRBJ2-7; tentatively, D is TRBD1 (5 bases). The CDR3 length is 11 residues. V gave up 6 bases and J gave up 7 bases, with 10 bases separating them. Germline lookup yields CDR1 MNHEY and CDR2 SVGAGI. The CDR3 region has the DNA TGTGCCAGCAGCTCAGGGCGGGAGCAGTACGTC. As protein: CASSSGREQYV.

The chain has TRBV7-9 and TRBJ2-3, with TRBD1 matching 11 bases. Unmatched junction bases numbered 5, after V lost 5 bases and J lost 4 bases. The CDR3 length is 15 residues. The germline V gene has CDR1 SEHNR and CDR2 FQNEAQ (reference sequence). CDR3 coding DNA: TGTGCCAGCAGCCTGGGACAGGGGGAAGCAGATACGCAGTATTTT. Its translation is CASSLGQGEADTQYF.

The CDR3 DNA reads as TGCAGTGCTAGGCCCGGACAGGGGAACACTGAAGCTTTCTTT. Translation gives CSARPGQGNTEAFF. The chain couples TRBV20-1 to TRBJ1-1; the match to TRBD1 covers 8 bases. Trimming took 3 bases from V and 1 from J; bases not matched to a gene: 4. CDR1 and CDR2 from the germline V gene are DFQATT and SNEGSKA (reference sequence). This CDR3 spans 14 amino acids.

V gene TRBV12-3 or TRBV12-4 combines with J gene TRBJ2-3, with a weak D call TRBD1 (6 bases). With 6 bases removed from V and 0 bases from J, the gap between germline ends came to 22 bases. CDR3 length equals 18 residues. The CDR3 coding sequence is TGTGCCAGCAGCCCCGATTACATTGGACAGCATAGCACAGATACGCAGTATTTT. Its protein is CASSPDYIGQHSTDTQYF.

At least ten counts were recorded for this clonotype. This chain joins TRBV5-1 and TRBJ2-3; a possible D gene is TRBD1 (6 bases). From germline, CDR1 is SGHRS and CDR2 YFSETQ. The CDR3 spans 13 residues. V lost 2 bases to trimming and J lost 6 bases, with 10 bases between them. CDR3 amino acids: CASSFWGRDTQYF. The CDR3 DNA sequence: TGCGCCAGCAGCTTCTGGGGGCGGGATACGCAGTATTTT.

The chain couples TRBV12-3 or TRBV12-4 to TRBJ1-1, with a weak D call TRBD1 (5 bases). The CDR3 is made up of 17 amino acids. The V end was cut by 6 bases, the J end by 2 bases, with 22 bases between. The chain's CDR3 is CASSRNRQYSINTEAFF. In DNA, the CDR3 is TGTGCCAGCAGCCGGAATCGACAGTACTCCATAAACACTGAAGCTTTCTTT.

This clonotype has only a few counts. The chain employs TRBV29-1 and TRBJ2-3; a weak D match, TRBD1 (6 bases). The V gene's germline CDR1 is SQVTM and CDR2 ANQGSEA. Between the trimmed V and J ends, which lost 8 bases and 3 bases, there was a span of 15 bases. CDR3 size: 13 residues. Here the CDR3 reads CSFWTDRTDTQYF. As DNA, the CDR3 is TGCAGCTTTTGGACAGATCGGACAGATACGCAGTATTTT.

In this sample, this clonotype turned up a few times. The V call is TRBV18, the J call TRBJ2-4, with D unresolved. The CDR3 covers 13 residues. The V and J ends lost 3 bases and 1 base respectively, with 4 bases between them. Germline CDR1 is KGHSH and CDR2 is LQKENI. The CDR3, as DNA: TGTGCCAGCTCACCGGGCGCCAAAAACATTCAGTACTTC. Protein sequence: CASSPGAKNIQYF.

This clonotype has just a few counts. The chain is built from TRBV6-1 and TRBJ2-3; TRBD2 might be the D (7 bases). CDR3 size: 15 residues. Per the germline V gene, CDR1 is MNHNS and CDR2 is SASEGT. V lost 1 base to trimming and J lost 4 bases, with 12 bases between them. CDR3 loop: CASSEVGGRADTQYF. CDR3 nucleotide sequence: TGTGCCAGCAGTGAAGTGGGGGGGCGCGCAGATACGCAGTATTTT.